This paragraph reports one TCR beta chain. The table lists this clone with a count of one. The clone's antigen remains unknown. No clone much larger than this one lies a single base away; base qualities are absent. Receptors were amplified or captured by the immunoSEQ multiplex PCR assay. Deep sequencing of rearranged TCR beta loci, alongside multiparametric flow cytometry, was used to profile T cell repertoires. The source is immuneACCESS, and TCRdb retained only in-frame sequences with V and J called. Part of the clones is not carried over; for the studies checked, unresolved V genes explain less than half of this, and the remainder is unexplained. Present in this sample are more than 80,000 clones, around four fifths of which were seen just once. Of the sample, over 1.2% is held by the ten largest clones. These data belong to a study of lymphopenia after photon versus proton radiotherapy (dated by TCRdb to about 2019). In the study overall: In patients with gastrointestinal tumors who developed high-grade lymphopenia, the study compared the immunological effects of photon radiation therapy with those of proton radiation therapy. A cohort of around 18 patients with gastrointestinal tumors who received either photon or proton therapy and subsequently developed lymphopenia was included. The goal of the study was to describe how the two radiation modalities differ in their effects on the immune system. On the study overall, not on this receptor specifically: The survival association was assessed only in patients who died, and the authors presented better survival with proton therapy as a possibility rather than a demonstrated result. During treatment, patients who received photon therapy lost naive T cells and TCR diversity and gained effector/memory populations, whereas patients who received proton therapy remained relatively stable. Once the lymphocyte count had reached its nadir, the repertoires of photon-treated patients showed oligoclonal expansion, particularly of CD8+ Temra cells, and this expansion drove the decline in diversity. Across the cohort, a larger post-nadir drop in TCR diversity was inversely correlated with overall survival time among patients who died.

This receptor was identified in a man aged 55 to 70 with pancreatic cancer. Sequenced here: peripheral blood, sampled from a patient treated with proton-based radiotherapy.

The CDR3 reads CASSAAGAPDEQFF. The DNA sequence is TGCGCCAGCAGTGCTGCGGGAGCTCCGGATGAGCAGTTCTTC. The chain joins TRBV10-1 to TRBJ2-1; 7 bases in between match TRBD2. Counted from cysteine to phenylalanine, this CDR3 has 14 amino acids. Just the 42-base CDR3 DNA is kept, in frame starting at base 1. The germline V end is reduced by 4 bases and the J end by 8 bases; junction bases left unmatched: 8. Taken from the germline V gene (reference sequence), the CDR1 and CDR2 loops are WNHNN and SYGVQD.